This T cell receptor beta chain appears in the sequencing data of a study of blood T cell repertoires in COVID-19. The CDR3 is 14 amino acids. Germline V gene sequence: CDR1 SEHNR, CDR2 FQNEAQ (reference sequence). J lost 4 bases, V lost 5 bases, and 5 bases had no gene match. TCRdb's table, derived via immunoSEQ multiplex PCR, lists solely in-frame clones and lacks some. The sample has 30,000 to 40,000 clones, approximately 91% seen once; the top ten hold about 31%. This rearrangement joins TRBV7-9 to TRBJ1-2, with TRBD1 identical over 9 bases. The specimen was peripheral blood. The receptor's source is a man in his 70s with active COVID-19. CDR3 loop: CASSRGQGGYGYTF. CDR3 sequence (DNA): TGTGCCAGCAGCAGGGGACAGGGAGGCTATGGCTACACCTTC.